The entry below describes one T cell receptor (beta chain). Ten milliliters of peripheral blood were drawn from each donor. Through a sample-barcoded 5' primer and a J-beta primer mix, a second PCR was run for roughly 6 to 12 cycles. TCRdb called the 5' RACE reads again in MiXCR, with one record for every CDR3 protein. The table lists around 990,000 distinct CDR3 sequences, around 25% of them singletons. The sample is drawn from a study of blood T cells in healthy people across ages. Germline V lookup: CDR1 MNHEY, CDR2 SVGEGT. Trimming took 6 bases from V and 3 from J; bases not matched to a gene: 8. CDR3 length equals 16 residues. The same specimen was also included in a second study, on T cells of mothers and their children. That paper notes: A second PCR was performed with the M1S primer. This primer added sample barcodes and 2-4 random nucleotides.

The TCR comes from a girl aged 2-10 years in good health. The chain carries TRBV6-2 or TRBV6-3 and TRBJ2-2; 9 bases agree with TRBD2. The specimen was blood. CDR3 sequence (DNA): TGTGCCAGCAGCCCCCGCGGGGGGGCCTACACCGGGGAGCTGTTTTTT. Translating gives CASSPRGGAYTGELFF.